This T cell receptor beta chain is drawn from a study of blood T cell repertoires in COVID-19 (dated by TCRdb to 2018 to 2020). Context from the whole study: Samples covering the acute and convalescent phases of COVID-19 were provided by collaborators in the United States, Italy and Spain. The prospective study material was composed of cDNA or gDNA derived from T cells, B-cell-depleted T cells, or PBMCs. The dataset comprised deeply sampled blood TCRbeta repertoires from subjects exposed to, actively infected with, or recovered from COVID-19. A freely available public database, intended as a resource for researchers studying the immune response to SARS-CoV-2, is where the repertoires were released. Samples came from the ongoing ImmuneRACE study (first 160 participants) plus 1,254 subjects from 6 global collaborators. A de-identified subject ID, COVID-19 status, age in years and sex were almost always included in the sample metadata. HLA class I and class II types, where available, came from metadata supplied by the sample provider rather than from assay-based typing.

Concerning this clone itself: Its antigen target is currently unknown. No base quality values were provided; no much bigger clone lies one nucleotide off.

TCRbeta CDR3 regions were amplified from genomic DNA by means of the immunoSEQ Assay, a bias-controlled multiplex PCR. Processing in the source paper ran as follows. The number of nucleated cells in each sample was estimated by amplification of reference gene primers within the assay. Sequence reads were collapsed and filtered to measure the absolute abundance of every unique TCRbeta CDR3 rearrangement. For each sample, productive Simpson clonality was calculated by taking the square root of Simpson's diversity index across productive rearrangements. The table comes from immuneACCESS by way of TCRdb, which keeps in-frame sequences with V and J called. Part of the clones is missing from these tables; in studies checked, under half for an unresolved V gene and the rest for unknown reasons. That table is the source of V, J and clone size, and D and trimming were worked out from the DNA. For this sample the table gives more than 350,000 clones, of which around 87% were detected only once. The biggest ten clones account for roughly 9.4% of the sample.

The CDR3 goes from the cysteine to the phenylalanine over 17 residues. CDR3 DNA is the only sequence kept; it has 51 bases, read in frame from the first base. For CDR1 and CDR2, the germline V gene lists MNHEY and SVGEGT. Unmatched junction bases come to 14, with V trimmed by 2 bases and J by 7 bases. Participants in the prospective study were aged 18 to 89 years, lived in over 20 United States geographic areas, and enrolled through a virtual design. In the prospective study, cohorts were assigned on the basis of participant-reported clinical history obtained from a screening survey and a study questionnaire. Recovered participants in ImmuneRACE Cohort 3 were defined by two consecutive negative NP/OP PCR tests, clearance by a healthcare professional, or resolution of symptoms. Each participant in the prospective study had whole blood, serum and a nasopharyngeal or oropharyngeal swab collected by mobile phlebotomists. Participants in the prospective study had the option to provide additional blood draws and questionnaires over a roughly two-month period. Prospective study blood samples were shipped either frozen or at room temperature before DNA extraction.

On the study overall, not on this receptor specifically: Clinical and demographic metadata were provided uncurated, with the amount varying by source and participant.

The sequencing sample was made of PBMCs or T cells enriched from blood (not recorded which). This clonotype was sampled from a woman aged 50 to 60 who had recovered from COVID-19. The chain uses TRBV6-2 or TRBV6-3 and TRBJ2-7; TRBD1 lines up with 10 middle nucleotides. The CDR3 has the sequence CASSYLQIRDRGQEQYF. The nucleotides read TGTGCCAGCAGTTACCTCCAGATCCGGGACAGGGGTCAGGAGCAGTACTTC.